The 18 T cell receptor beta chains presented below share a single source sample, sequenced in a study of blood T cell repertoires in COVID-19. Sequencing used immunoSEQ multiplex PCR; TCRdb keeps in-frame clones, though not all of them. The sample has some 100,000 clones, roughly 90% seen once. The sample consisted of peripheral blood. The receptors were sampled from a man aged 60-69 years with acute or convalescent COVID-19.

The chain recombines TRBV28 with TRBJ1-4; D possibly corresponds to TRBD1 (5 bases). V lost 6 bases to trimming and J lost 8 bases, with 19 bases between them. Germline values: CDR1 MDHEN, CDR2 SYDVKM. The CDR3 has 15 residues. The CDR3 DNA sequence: TGTGCCAGCAGGGACGGGACTGCGGTGAGAGAAAAACTGTTTTTT. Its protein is CASRDGTAVREKLFF.

CDR3 nucleotides: TGTGCCAGTAGTATTTACCGCATAAGGGGGCAGGATGGCTACACCTTC. Its translation is CASSIYRIRGQDGYTF. V is TRBV19 and J is TRBJ1-2; 7 bases line up with TRBD1. The V gene end was trimmed by 3 bases and the J gene end by 6 bases; junction bases not matched to a gene: 13. Per the germline V gene, CDR1 is LNHDA and CDR2 is SQIVND (reference sequence). This CDR3 has 16 residues.

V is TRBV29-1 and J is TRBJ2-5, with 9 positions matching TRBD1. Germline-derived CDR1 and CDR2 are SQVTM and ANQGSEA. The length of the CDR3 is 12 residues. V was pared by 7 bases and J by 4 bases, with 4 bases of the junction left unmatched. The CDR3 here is CSAGQGIETQYF. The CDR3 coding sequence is TGCAGCGCCGGACAGGGGATAGAGACCCAGTACTTC.

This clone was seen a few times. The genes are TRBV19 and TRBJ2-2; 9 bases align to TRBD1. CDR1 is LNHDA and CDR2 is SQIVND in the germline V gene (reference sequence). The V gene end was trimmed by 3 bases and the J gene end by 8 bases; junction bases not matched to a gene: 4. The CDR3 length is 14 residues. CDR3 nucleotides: TGTGCCAGTAGTATTGGACAGGGGAGAGGGGAGCTGTTTTTT. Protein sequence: CASSIGQGRGELFF.

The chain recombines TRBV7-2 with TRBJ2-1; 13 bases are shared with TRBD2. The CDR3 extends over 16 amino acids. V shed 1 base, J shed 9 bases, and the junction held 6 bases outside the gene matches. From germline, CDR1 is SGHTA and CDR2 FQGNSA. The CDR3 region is CASSLVSGLAGVEQFF. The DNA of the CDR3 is TGTGCCAGCAGCTTAGTCAGCGGACTAGCGGGAGTTGAGCAGTTCTTC.

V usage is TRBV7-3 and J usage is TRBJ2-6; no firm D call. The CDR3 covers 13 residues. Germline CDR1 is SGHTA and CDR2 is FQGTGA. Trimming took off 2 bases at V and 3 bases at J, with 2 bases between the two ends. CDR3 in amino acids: CASSLHGANVLTF. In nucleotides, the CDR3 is TGTGCCAGCAGCTTACATGGGGCCAACGTCCTGACTTTC.

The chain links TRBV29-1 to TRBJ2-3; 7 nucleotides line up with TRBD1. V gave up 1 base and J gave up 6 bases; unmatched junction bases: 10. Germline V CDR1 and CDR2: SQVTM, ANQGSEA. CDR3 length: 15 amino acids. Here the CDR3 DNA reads TGCAGCGTTGAAGGAGGTGAGGGGGCAGCGGATACGCAGTATTTT. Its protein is CSVEGGEGAADTQYF.

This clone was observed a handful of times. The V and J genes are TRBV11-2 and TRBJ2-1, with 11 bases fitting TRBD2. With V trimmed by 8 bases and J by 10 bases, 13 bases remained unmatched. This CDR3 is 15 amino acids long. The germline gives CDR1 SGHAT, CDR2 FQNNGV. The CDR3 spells CASPRRLAGGWEQFF. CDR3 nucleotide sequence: TGTGCCAGCCCCAGGCGTCTAGCGGGAGGCTGGGAGCAGTTCTTC.

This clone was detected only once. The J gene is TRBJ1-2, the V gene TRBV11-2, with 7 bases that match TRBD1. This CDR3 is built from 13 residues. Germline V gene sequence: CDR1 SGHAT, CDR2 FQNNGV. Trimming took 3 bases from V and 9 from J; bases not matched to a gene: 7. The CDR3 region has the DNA TGTGCCAGCAGCTTGCAGGGGGGAGACAGCTACACCTTC. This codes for CASSLQGGDSYTF.

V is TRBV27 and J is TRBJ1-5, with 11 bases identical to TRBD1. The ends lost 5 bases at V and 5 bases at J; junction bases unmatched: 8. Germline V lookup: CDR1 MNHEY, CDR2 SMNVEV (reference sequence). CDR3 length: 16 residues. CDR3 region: CASSPADRGRDQPQHF. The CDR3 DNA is TGTGCCAGCAGTCCTGCGGACAGGGGGCGAGATCAGCCCCAGCATTTT.

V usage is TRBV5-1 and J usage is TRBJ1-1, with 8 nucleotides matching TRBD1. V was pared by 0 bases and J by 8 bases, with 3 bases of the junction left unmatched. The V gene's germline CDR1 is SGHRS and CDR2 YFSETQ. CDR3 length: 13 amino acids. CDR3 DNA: TGCGCCAGCAGCTTGGCCACAGGGGGAGAAGCTTTCTTT. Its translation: CASSLATGGEAFF. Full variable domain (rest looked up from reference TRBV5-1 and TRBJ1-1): KAGVTQTPRYLIKTRGQQVTLSCSPISGHRSVSWYQQTPGQGLQFLFEYFSETQRNKGNFPGRFSGRQFSNSRSEMNVSTLELGDSALYLCASSLATGGEAFFGQGTRLTVV.

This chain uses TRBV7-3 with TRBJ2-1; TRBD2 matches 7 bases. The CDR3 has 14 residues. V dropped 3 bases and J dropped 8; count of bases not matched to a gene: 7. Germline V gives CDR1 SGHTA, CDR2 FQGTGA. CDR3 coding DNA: TGTGCCAGCAGCTTCGGCGGGAGCATGGATGAGCAGTTCTTC. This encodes CASSFGGSMDEQFF.

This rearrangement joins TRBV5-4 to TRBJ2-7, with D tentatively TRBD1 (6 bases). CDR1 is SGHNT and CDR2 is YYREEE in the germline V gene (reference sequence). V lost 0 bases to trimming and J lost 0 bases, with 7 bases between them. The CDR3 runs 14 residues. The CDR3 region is CASSLEDSSYEQYV. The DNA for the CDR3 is TGTGCCAGCAGCTTGGAGGACAGCTCCTACGAGCAGTACGTC.

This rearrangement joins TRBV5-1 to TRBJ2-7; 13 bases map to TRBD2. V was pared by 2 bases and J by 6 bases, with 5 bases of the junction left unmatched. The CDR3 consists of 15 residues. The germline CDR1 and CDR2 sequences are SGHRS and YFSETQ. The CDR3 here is CASSLSRTSGSEQYF. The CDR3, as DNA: TGCGCCAGCAGCTTAAGTAGGACTAGCGGGAGCGAGCAGTACTTC.

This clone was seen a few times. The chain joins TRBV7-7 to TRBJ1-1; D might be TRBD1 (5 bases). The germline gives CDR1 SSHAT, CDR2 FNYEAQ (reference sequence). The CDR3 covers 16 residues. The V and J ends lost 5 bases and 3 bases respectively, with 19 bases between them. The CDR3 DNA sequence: TGTGCCAGCAGCCCTATAAGGGGTGGAGGGGACACTGAAGCTTTCTTT. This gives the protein CASSPIRGGGDTEAFF.

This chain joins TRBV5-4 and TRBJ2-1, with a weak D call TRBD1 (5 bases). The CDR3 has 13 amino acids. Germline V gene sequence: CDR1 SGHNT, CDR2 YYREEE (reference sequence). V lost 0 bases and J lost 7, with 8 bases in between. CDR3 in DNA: TGTGCCAGCAGCTTGGTGGCAGGGAATGAGCAGTTCTTC. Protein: CASSLVAGNEQFF.

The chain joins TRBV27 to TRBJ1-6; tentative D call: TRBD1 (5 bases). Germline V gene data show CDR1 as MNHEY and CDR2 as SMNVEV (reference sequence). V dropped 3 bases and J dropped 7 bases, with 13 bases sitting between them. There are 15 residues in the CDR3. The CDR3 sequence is CASSFGDSRNSPLHF. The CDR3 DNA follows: TGTGCCAGCAGTTTCGGAGACAGTCGAAATTCACCCCTCCACTTT.

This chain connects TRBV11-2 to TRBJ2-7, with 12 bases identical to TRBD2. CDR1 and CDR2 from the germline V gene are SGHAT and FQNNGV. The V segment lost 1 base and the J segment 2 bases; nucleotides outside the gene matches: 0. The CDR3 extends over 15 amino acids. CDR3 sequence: CASSLGLAGAYEQYV. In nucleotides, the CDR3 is TGTGCCAGCAGCTTAGGACTAGCGGGAGCCTACGAGCAGTACGTC.